This record covers a single T cell receptor (beta chain). Its antigen is not identified. This specimen comes from a study of cytomegalovirus exposure and HLA in healthy donors. Germline V gives CDR1 LNHDA, CDR2 SQIVND (reference sequence). V lost 3 bases and J lost 7; bases outside the gene matches: 10. This CDR3 has 15 residues. The PCR had 60 Vbeta and 13 Jbeta primers. Data came from immunoSEQ multiplex PCR; TCRdb stores just in-frame clones and leaves some out. The sample consists of some 100,000 clones, over 60% of them appearing once. Study outcomes and limitations: According to the study, 160 or so TCR beta chains were cytomegalovirus-associated. As a later analysis revealed, most CMV-associated TCR beta chains appeared HLA-restricted. Within an earlier analysis, most TCR beta V segments proved productive either about 87% or about 30% of the time.

This chain links TRBV19 with TRBJ1-1, with TRBD1 identical over 8 bases. The origin of this receptor is a female donor in good health and CMV-seronegative. The sample was PBMCs. CDR3 protein: CASSISGTGKVEAFF. DNA of the CDR3: TGTGCCAGTAGTATCTCCGGGACAGGCAAAGTTGAAGCTTTCTTT.